This TCR beta chain emerged from a study of T cell repertoires in cytomegalovirus infection. The overall study: CMV infection plus the matching HLA type was flagged by public TCR beta signatures. Study-level findings and limits: The ex vivo response showed dominance by HLA-C-restricted CMV-specific TCR beta clonotypes.

A remark on this clonotype: Its antigen is still unknown.

CDR1 and CDR2 from the germline V gene are LGHNT and FRNRAP. Between the trimmed V and J ends, which lost 3 bases and 7 bases, there was a span of 24 bases. This CDR3 has 17 amino acids. TCRdb fed the reads into MiXCR, producing one record per CDR3 protein. The repertoire has 830,000 or so distinct CDR3 sequences, 32% of them found once; the top ten carry over 10%. This TCR was sampled from a human donor in good health (CMV status not recorded). Some clones in this sample may be carry-over from other donors' samples. The sequencing here drew on cultured CD8+ T cells from PBMCs, taken from culture after CMV antigen stimulation. This chain joins TRBV12-5 and TRBJ1-1; unclear D gene. The DNA of the CDR3 is TGTGCTAGTGGTTTTACCCTCGACACCGGGTTACGAAGTGAAGCTTTCTTT. Its translation: CASGFTLDTGLRSEAFF.